The next 30 T cell receptor beta chains were all read from a single sample in a study of T cells in Graves' hyperthyroidism and ophthalmopathy. The TCR beta CDR3 regions underwent amplification using RNA transcripts as the source. Researchers ran a first-round RT-PCR on the TCR CDR3 using the HTBI primer set. One entry per CDR3 protein, called by TCRdb with MiXCR from the multiplex PCR reads. The repertoire holds hundreds of thousands of distinct CDR3 sequences, with just over 45% as singletons. Sequencing input: peripheral blood or thyroid tissue (not recorded which). The receptors derive from a woman aged 18-30 years with Graves' hyperthyroidism.

V gene TRBV25-1 combines with J gene TRBJ2-7, with TRBD2 identical over 7 bases. The CDR3 covers 12 residues. Trimming cost V 6 bases and J 2 bases; bases outside gene matches: 1. CDR1 is MGHDK and CDR2 is SYGVNS in the germline V gene. CDR3 nucleotide sequence: TGTGCCAGCAGGAGCGGGACCTACGAGCAGTACTTC. Translated: CASRSGTYEQYF.

Ten or more counts support this clonotype. CDR3 protein: CASSLVPSTGEQYF. CDR3 sequence (DNA): TGTGCCAGCAGCTTAGTGCCGTCGACCGGCGAGCAGTACTTC. The rearrangement joins TRBV7-9 to TRBJ2-7; no definite D call. There are 14 residues in the CDR3. Trimming pared 1 base from V and 6 bases from J, leaving 13 bases between. Germline V gives CDR1 SEHNR, CDR2 FQNEAQ (reference sequence).

In this sample, this clonotype turned up a few times. The gene calls are TRBV10-2 and TRBJ1-5; no firm D call. The V gene's germline CDR1 is WSHSY and CDR2 SAAADI. V was shortened by 5 bases and J by 4 bases, with 18 bases between the two germline ends. This CDR3 spans 16 amino acids. The CDR3 DNA reads TGCGCCAGCAGTCCCCGAGACTTCATGGCTAATCAGCCCCAGCATTTT. This gives the protein CASSPRDFMANQPQHF.

The chain employs TRBV20-1 and TRBJ2-7; no definite D call. The CDR3 has 13 amino acids. Looked up from germline, CDR1 is DFQATT and CDR2 is SNEGSKA (reference sequence). V lost 0 bases, J lost 3 bases, and 9 bases lay in between. The CDR3 sequence is CSAREGLYYEQYF. In nucleotides, the CDR3 is TGCAGTGCTAGAGAAGGGCTGTACTACGAGCAGTACTTC.

The chain links TRBV20-1 to TRBJ1-2, with 7 nucleotides matching TRBD1. The CDR3 has 15 amino acids. V lost 6 bases and J lost 4; bases outside the gene matches: 14. Looked up from germline, CDR1 is DFQATT and CDR2 is SNEGSKA (reference sequence). The CDR3 sequence: CSAPPGGDRRYGYTF. CDR3 nucleotide sequence: TGCAGTGCCCCACCGGGAGGGGACAGACGCTATGGCTACACCTTC.

The chain has TRBV20-1 and TRBJ2-7; TRBD2 agrees at 12 bases. The ends lost 2 bases at V and 6 bases at J; junction bases unmatched: 5. The CDR3 consists of 14 residues. Germline values: CDR1 DFQATT, CDR2 SNEGSKA (reference sequence). Here the CDR3 reads CSARRLAGGIEQYF. For the CDR3, the DNA is TGCAGTGCTAGACGGCTAGCGGGAGGGATCGAGCAGTACTTC.

This clonotype was counted ten times or more. This chain connects TRBV20-1 to TRBJ1-5; D is undetermined. Germline lookup yields CDR1 DFQATT and CDR2 SNEGSKA (reference sequence). Trimming cost V 0 bases and J 2 bases, with 8 bases left between them. The CDR3 loop spans 14 amino acids. CDR3 nucleotide sequence: TGCAGTGCTAGAGATGGAGGGCGCAATCAGCCCCAGCATTTT. Translation: CSARDGGRNQPQHF.

This chain connects TRBV7-9 to TRBJ2-5, with D tentatively TRBD1 (6 bases). V was clipped by 9 bases and J by 5 bases, with 10 bases between them. The CDR3 is 11 residues long. Germline V CDR1 and CDR2: SEHNR, FQNEAQ (reference sequence). CDR3 loop: CARDSPETQYF. The CDR3 coding sequence is TGTGCCAGGGACAGCCCGGAGACCCAGTACTTC.

CDR3 coding DNA: TGCGCCAGCAGCTCACTGGACAGGGGGCGGAATGGCTACACCTTC. Its protein product is CASSSLDRGRNGYTF. This rearrangement joins TRBV5-1 to TRBJ1-2; 11 nucleotides line up with TRBD1. The CDR3 is 15 amino acids. Germline CDR1 is SGHRS and CDR2 is YFSETQ. Losses at the gene ends were 3 bases for V and 6 bases for J; bases not matched to a gene: 7.

V and J are TRBV9 and TRBJ1-6; 7 positions agree with TRBD1. Per germline, CDR1 SGDLS and CDR2 YYNGEE. V was pared by 5 bases and J by 7 bases, with 9 bases of the junction left unmatched. This CDR3 contains 15 residues. The CDR3 sequence: CASSPKTGANSPLHF. The CDR3 DNA reads TGTGCCAGCAGTCCCAAAACAGGGGCCAATTCACCCCTCCACTTT.

This clonotype has a single count. A clone one base away is much larger, so this may be a read error. The chain couples TRBV20-1 to TRBJ1-2; D not certain. V gave up 0 bases and J gave up 9 bases, with 8 bases separating them. Germline CDR1 is DFQATT and CDR2 is SNEGSKA (reference sequence). CDR3 length equals 11 residues. The DNA for the CDR3 is TGCAGTGCTAGAGACCCCCCACGCTACACCTTC. It specifies CSARDPPRYTF.

The rearrangement uses TRBV11-2 and TRBJ2-7; D possibly corresponds to TRBD1 (7 bases). CDR1 SGHAT and CDR2 FQNNGV come from the germline V gene. This CDR3 is 17 amino acids long. Trimming removed 4 bases from V and 1 base from J, with 20 bases in between. The CDR3 DNA reads as TGTGCCAGCAGCTCGACGTTTGGAGGGGGCCCTTCCTACGAGCAGTACTTC. Protein: CASSSTFGGGPSYEQYF.

The count of this clonotype is one. The rearrangement joins TRBV4-1 to TRBJ1-6; 12 positions agree with TRBD1. Trimming took 3 bases from V and 8 from J; bases not matched to a gene: 5. The CDR3 runs to 16 residues. From germline, CDR1 is MGHRA and CDR2 YSYEKL. The CDR3 sequence: CASSHMGTGGYSPLHF. In DNA form, the CDR3 reads TGCGCCAGCAGCCATATGGGGACAGGGGGCTATTCACCCCTCCACTTT.

Details on this clonotype: The CDR3 does not end in the conserved phenylalanine or tryptophan, so this is likely a read error. Because the CDR3's place on the DNA is in doubt, the DNA is left out and the CDR3 is given as listed by TCRdb. The chain is built from TRBV15 and TRBJ2-6. Germline CDR1 LNHNV, CDR2 YYDKDF (reference sequence). The CDR3 totals 9 residues, both ends included. CDR3: CATSRDPSS.

The V gene is TRBV10-3, the J gene TRBJ2-7; 13 bases are shared with TRBD2. The J segment lost 6 bases and the V segment lost 2 bases, leaving 7 bases of the junction unmatched. In germline, CDR1 is ENHRY, CDR2 SYGVKD. This CDR3 has 16 amino acids. Here the CDR3 reads CAISEATGTSGIEQYF. The CDR3 DNA reads as TGTGCCATCAGTGAGGCCACCGGGACTAGCGGGATCGAGCAGTACTTC.

The table lists this clonotype with many counts. The chain combines TRBV29-1 with TRBJ2-7; tentative D call: TRBD2 (6 bases). Germline loops: CDR1 SQVTM, CDR2 ANQGSEA. Between the trimmed V and J ends, which lost 5 bases and 5 bases, there was a span of 16 bases. The CDR3 is 13 residues long. CDR3 sequence reads: CSVRVRRGDEQYF. CDR3 bases: TGCAGCGTTCGTGTCCGGAGGGGTGACGAGCAGTACTTC.

This clonotype was detected many times. V gene TRBV10-3 combines with J gene TRBJ1-1, with D perhaps matching TRBD1 (6 bases). CDR1 is ENHRY and CDR2 is SYGVKD in the germline V gene. V gave up 2 bases and J gave up 1 base, with 8 bases separating them. The length of the CDR3 is 14 residues. For the CDR3, the DNA is TGTGCCATCAGTGAGACGGGACAGAACACTGAAGCTTTCTTT. It specifies CAISETGQNTEAFF.

This clonotype was picked up a small number of times. This chain's CDR3 is CASRGTRISQETQYF. The CDR3 bases are TGTGCCAGCAGAGGGACTAGAATATCCCAAGAGACCCAGTACTTC. The chain combines TRBV2 with TRBJ2-5; the match to TRBD2 covers 8 bases. The CDR3 extends over 15 amino acids. CDR1 and CDR2 (germline): SNHLY, FYNNEI. Trimming cost V 6 bases and J 1 base; bases outside gene matches: 7. Looking up the rest from reference TRBV2 and TRBJ2-5 gives the full variable domain: EPEVTQTPSHQVTQMGQEVILRCVPISNHLYFYWYRQILGQKVEFLVSFYNNEISEKSEIFDDQFSVERPDGSNFTLKIRSTKLEDSAMYFCASRGTRISQETQYFGPGTRLLVL.

This clonotype has at least ten counts. The V and J genes are TRBV7-9 and TRBJ2-5; possibly TRBD1 for D (5 bases). V lost 5 bases and J lost 6, with 22 bases in between. This CDR3 region has 16 residues. Germline lookup yields CDR1 SEHNR and CDR2 FQNEAQ (reference sequence). CDR3 loop: CASSPYRSQVEQTQYF. The CDR3, as DNA: TGTGCCAGCAGCCCGTACCGGTCACAGGTAGAACAGACCCAGTACTTC.

This clonotype was observed a single time. CDR3 nucleotides: TGTGCCAGCAGCCAAGGGTTCTGGGAGCAGTACTTC. Translation: CASSQGFWEQYF. The chain is built from TRBV7-9 and TRBJ2-7; D is ambiguous. The germline CDR1 and CDR2 sequences are SEHNR and FQNEAQ (reference sequence). V lost 5 bases, J lost 7 bases, and 12 bases lay in between. This CDR3 contains 12 residues.

J is TRBJ2-7 and V is TRBV10-3, with D possibly being TRBD1 (6 bases). Germline V gene lookup returns CDR1 ENHRY and CDR2 SYGVKD. The V gene lost 8 bases and the J gene lost 0 bases, with 8 bases spanning the gap. There are 12 residues in the CDR3. The CDR3 nucleotides are TGTGCCATCGAGGACAGCTCCTACGAGCAGTACTTC. Encoded protein: CAIEDSSYEQYF.

The rearrangement uses TRBV6-5 and TRBJ1-1; no reliable D call. With 2 bases removed from V and 6 bases from J, the gap between germline ends came to 10 bases. The CDR3 has 13 residues. Germline V gene data show CDR1 as MNHEY and CDR2 as SVGAGI. CDR3 DNA: TGTGCCAGCAGTTACCCCAGGTCCCCTGAAGCTTTCTTT. Its protein product is CASSYPRSPEAFF.

The chain carries TRBV10-3 and TRBJ1-6; 7 bases are a match to TRBD1. After removal of 8 bases from V and 7 bases from J, the junction contained 11 bases not matched to a gene. This CDR3 spans 15 amino acids. Germline values: CDR1 ENHRY, CDR2 SYGVKD. For the CDR3, the DNA is TGTGCCATCTACGTGACAGGGACAACGAATTCACCCCTCCACTTT. It codes for CAIYVTGTTNSPLHF.

This clonotype was picked up many times. The chain joins TRBV10-3 to TRBJ1-1; weak D call: TRBD1 (6 bases). The CDR3 consists of 16 residues. Trimming took 6 bases from V and 1 from J, leaving 18 bases between them. Looked up from germline, CDR1 is ENHRY and CDR2 is SYGVKD. In nucleotides, the CDR3 is TGTGCCATCAGCGAGGGAGGGACACACTCGAACACTGAAGCTTTCTTT. It translates to CAISEGGTHSNTEAFF.

The chain couples TRBV7-4 to TRBJ1-1, with 8 bases fitting TRBD1. The CDR3 is 14 residues long. Germline lookup yields CDR1 SGHVT and CDR2 SQSDAQ. The V gene end was trimmed by 6 bases and the J gene end by 3 bases; junction bases not matched to a gene: 6. As DNA, the CDR3 is TGTGCCAGCAGTTTCGGGACAGGTTACACTGAAGCTTTCTTT. Its translation: CASSFGTGYTEAFF.

This chain links TRBV7-6 with TRBJ1-3, with D possibly being TRBD1 (5 bases). V was trimmed by 3 bases and J by 0 bases, leaving 12 bases between them. The CDR3 sequence is 16 residues long. The germline CDR1 and CDR2 sequences are SGHVS and FNYEAQ. DNA for the CDR3: TGTGCCAGCAGCTTGACCTTCAGGGTCTCTGGAAACACCATATATTTT. Encoded protein: CASSLTFRVSGNTIYF. Full variable domain (rest looked up from reference TRBV7-6 and TRBJ1-3): GAGVSQSPRYKVTKRGQDVALRCDPISGHVSLYWYRQALGQGPEFLTYFNYEAQQDKSGLPNDRFSAERPEGSISTLTIQRTEQRDSAMYRCASSLTFRVSGNTIYFGEGSWLTVV.

The rearrangement uses TRBV5-8 and TRBJ2-5, with D possibly called TRBD1 or TRBD2 (6 bases each). CDR3 length: 13 residues. Per germline, CDR1 SGHTS and CDR2 YDEGEE. V was clipped by 4 bases and J by 7 bases, with 14 bases between them. The CDR3: CASSPGAPGTQYF. CDR3 DNA: TGTGCCAGCAGCCCGGGGGCGCCGGGGACCCAGTACTTC.

This clonotype appeared a few times. The chain combines TRBV7-8 with TRBJ1-5; no clear D gene. Trimming took 5 bases from V and 3 from J, leaving 17 bases between them. Germline loops: CDR1 SGHVS, CDR2 FQNEAQ. The CDR3 loop spans 16 amino acids. CDR3 DNA: TGTGCCAGCAGCCCGGATAGGTGGCAGTTCAATCAGCCCCAGCATTTT. Translation gives CASSPDRWQFNQPQHF.

This clonotype was observed many times. The chain employs TRBV7-2 and TRBJ1-4, with a possible D match to TRBD1 (5 bases). CDR3 length equals 15 residues. Deletions cut 6 bases from V and 1 base from J, with 12 bases between. The germline gives CDR1 SGHTA, CDR2 FQGNSA. The CDR3 nucleotides read TGTGCCAGCAGTGGATACGGGGGAACTAATGAAAAACTGTTTTTT. Translated: CASSGYGGTNEKLFF.

This clonotype was picked up one time. The chain joins TRBV7-8 to TRBJ1-5; no firm D call. Germline CDR1 and CDR2: SGHVS and FQNEAQ. This CDR3 comprises 13 residues. The V gene lost 6 bases and the J gene lost 8 bases, with 14 bases spanning the gap. This CDR3 is CASSRRGLEPQHF. CDR3 DNA sequence: TGTGCCAGCAGTCGCAGAGGTTTGGAGCCCCAGCATTTT.